Below are 5 T cell receptor beta chains sequenced from a single sample in a study of CD8 T cells in ankylosing spondylitis. A single record per CDR3 protein comes from TCRdb applying MiXCR to the 5' RACE reads. The profile shows 350,000 to 400,000 distinct CDR3 sequences, 20% to 25% of them singletons. Sample: blood, either unsorted or a sorted T cell fraction (not recorded which). These receptor sequences come from a male donor with ankylosing spondylitis or in good health (not recorded which).

This clonotype was counted many times. This rearrangement joins TRBV12-3 or TRBV12-4 to TRBJ1-1, with D unclear. V was shortened by 7 bases and J by 4 bases, with 10 bases between the two germline ends. This CDR3 contains 12 residues. CDR3 loop: CASTRGGTEAFF. As DNA, the CDR3 is TGTGCCAGCACCCGAGGTGGCACTGAAGCTTTCTTT.

This clonotype has a count of ten or more. This chain uses TRBV10-3 with TRBJ2-2; 11 nucleotides align to TRBD2. The CDR3 is 19 amino acids. V was clipped by 3 bases and J by 0 bases; unmatched bases: 9. Per the germline V gene, CDR1 is ENHRY and CDR2 is SYGVKD. The CDR3 DNA reads as TGTGCCATCAGTGAACTAGCGGGGGCTACTAACCCGAACACCGGGGAGCTGTTTTTT. This translates into CAISELAGATNPNTGELFF.

The chain carries TRBV12-3 or TRBV12-4 and TRBJ2-7; the D is unclear. The V and J ends lost 4 bases and 5 bases respectively, with 6 bases between them. The CDR3 spans 11 residues. The CDR3: CASSSRHEQYF. In DNA, the CDR3 is TGTGCCAGCAGTTCACGCCACGAGCAGTACTTC.

This clonotype occurred a few times. The chain uses TRBV6-1 and TRBJ1-5; no clear D. CDR3 length equals 12 residues. CDR1 and CDR2 (germline): MNHNS, SASEGT. The V end was cut by 1 base, the J end by 6 bases, with 4 bases between. The CDR3 protein is CASSEGVQPQHF. The CDR3 nucleotides are TGTGCCAGCAGTGAAGGGGTTCAGCCCCAGCATTTT.

This clonotype was counted a few times. J is TRBJ2-7 and V is TRBV20-1; 7 nucleotides agree with TRBD1. The CDR3 loop spans 12 amino acids. CDR1 and CDR2 from the germline V gene are DFQATT and SNEGSKA (reference sequence). V shed 6 bases, J shed 7 bases, and the junction held 9 bases outside the gene matches. CDR3 protein: CSANRQGEEQYF. CDR3 DNA: TGCAGTGCAAACCGACAGGGCGAGGAGCAGTACTTC.